What follows is one TCR beta chain and its context. Its antigen remains undetermined. Base qualities are missing; no much larger clone stands one base away. The immunoSEQ Assay, a bias-controlled multiplex PCR, was used to amplify TCRbeta CDR3 regions from genomic DNA. The authors' analysis ran thus. The number of nucleated cells in each sample was estimated by amplification of reference gene primers within the assay. To quantify the absolute abundance of each unique TCRbeta CDR3 rearrangement, sequence reads were collapsed and filtered. For each sample, productive Simpson clonality was calculated as the square root of Simpson's diversity index across productive rearrangements. TCRdb took this table from immuneACCESS and kept in-frame rearrangements with V and J called. Such tables lack part of the clones; where checked against another copy, unresolved V genes explain under half of the gap, and the rest is unexplained. The DNA gave D and trimming, while V, J and clone size come from that table. The sample yields under 150,000 clones; around four fifths were counted once. The ten top clones hold roughly 2.9% of the sample.

The CDR3 has 14 amino acids, counting the end cysteine and phenylalanine. The retained sequence is limited to the CDR3, 42 bases, with the frame set at the first base. Trimming takes 4 bases from V and 2 bases from J, and the germline ends sit 15 bases apart. The germline V gene encodes CDR1 SQVTM and CDR2 ANQGSEA. The data originate from a study of blood T cell repertoires in COVID-19 (dated by TCRdb to the early 2020s). Regarding the study in general: The collaborator samples originated in the United States, Italy and Spain and spanned the acute and convalescent phases of COVID-19. The dataset comprised deeply sampled blood TCRbeta repertoires from subjects exposed to, actively infected with, or recovered from COVID-19. The prospective study material was composed of cDNA or gDNA derived from T cells, B-cell-depleted T cells, or PBMCs. The repertoires were made available in a free public database intended to serve as a resource for research on the immune response to SARS-CoV-2. Sample metadata almost always included a de-identified subject ID, COVID-19 status, age in years and sex. The samples were drawn from two sources: the first 160 participants of the ongoing ImmuneRACE study, and approximately 1,300 subjects contributed by 6 global collaborators. Where available, HLA class I and class II types were taken from metadata supplied by the sample provider and were not determined by assay-based typing.

Collaborating institutions collected whole blood in K2EDTA tubes following their own protocols. For TCRbeta analysis, collaborator samples were shipped as frozen whole blood, as isolated PBMCs, or as DNA extracted from either sample type. Study-wide conclusions, independent of this receptor: Clinical and demographic metadata were provided uncurated, with the amount varying by source and participant.

Sequencing was done on a sample of peripheral blood. The chain couples TRBV29-1 to TRBJ2-7, and TRBD2 may be the D gene, going by 7 matching bases. The TCR originated in a woman between 40 and 50 years old with active or convalescent COVID-19. CDR3 sequence: CSVAATGGPYEQYF. Read as DNA, the sequence is TGCAGCGTTGCTGCTACCGGGGGGCCCTACGAGCAGTACTTC.